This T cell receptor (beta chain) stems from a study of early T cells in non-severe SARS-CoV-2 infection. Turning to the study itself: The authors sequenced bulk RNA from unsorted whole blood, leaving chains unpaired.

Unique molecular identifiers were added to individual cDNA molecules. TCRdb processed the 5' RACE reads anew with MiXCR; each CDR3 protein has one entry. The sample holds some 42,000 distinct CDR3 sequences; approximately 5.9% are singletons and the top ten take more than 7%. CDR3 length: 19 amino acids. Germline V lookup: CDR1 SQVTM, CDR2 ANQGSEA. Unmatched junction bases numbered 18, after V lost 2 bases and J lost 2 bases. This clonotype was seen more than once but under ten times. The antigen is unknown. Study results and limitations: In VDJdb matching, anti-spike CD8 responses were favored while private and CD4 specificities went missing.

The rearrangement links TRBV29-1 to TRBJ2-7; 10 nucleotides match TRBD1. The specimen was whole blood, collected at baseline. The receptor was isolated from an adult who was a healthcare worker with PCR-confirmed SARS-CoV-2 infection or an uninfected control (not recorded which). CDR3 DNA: TGCAGCGTTGAATTTCCCGCCATGGGACAGGGGAAAATTACCTACGAGCAGTACTTC. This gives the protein CSVEFPAMGQGKITYEQYF.